This TCR beta chain was identified in a study of OX40 agonist ivuxolimab in advanced cancers. Broader study findings: More expanded clones were found, on average, in CD8+ than in CD4+ T cells.

As to this clone: Its antigen is unidentified.

Trimming removed 5 bases at V and 4 bases at J, with 12 bases between. This CDR3 has 14 residues. Germline V gene sequence: CDR1 MNHEY, CDR2 SMNVEV (reference sequence). This table comes from immunoSEQ multiplex PCR, and its TCRdb copy is limited to in-frame clones, with some not included. The sample lists fewer than 90,000 clones, about nine tenths occurring once. This sequence originates from an adult with an advanced solid tumor such as melanoma, head and neck, liver or kidney cancer. The sequences come from CD4+ or CD8+ T cells sorted from blood, collected in a trial of the OX40 agonist ivuxolimab. The chain recombines TRBV27 with TRBJ1-3, with D possibly TRBD1 on 6 matching bases. CDR3 sequence (DNA): TGTGCCAGCAGTGAGGGGGGCGCAGGAAACACCATATATTTT. Amino acids: CASSEGGAGNTIYF.